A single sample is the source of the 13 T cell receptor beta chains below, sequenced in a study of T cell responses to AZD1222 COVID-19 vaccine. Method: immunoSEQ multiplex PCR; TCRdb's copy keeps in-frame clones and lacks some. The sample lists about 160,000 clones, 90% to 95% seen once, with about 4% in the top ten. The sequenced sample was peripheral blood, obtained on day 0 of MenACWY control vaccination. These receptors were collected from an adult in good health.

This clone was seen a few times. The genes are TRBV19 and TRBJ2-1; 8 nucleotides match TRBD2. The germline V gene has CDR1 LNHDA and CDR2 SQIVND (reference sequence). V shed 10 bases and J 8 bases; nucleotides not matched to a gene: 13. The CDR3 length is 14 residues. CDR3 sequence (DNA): TGTGCCACGGGGGGTGGGCTAGCGGGCGATGAGCAGTTCTTC. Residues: CATGGGLAGDEQFF.

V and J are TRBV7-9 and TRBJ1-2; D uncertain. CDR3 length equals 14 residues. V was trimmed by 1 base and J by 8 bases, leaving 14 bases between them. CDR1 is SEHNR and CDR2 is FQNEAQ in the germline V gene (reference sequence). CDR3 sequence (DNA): TGTGCCAGCAGCTTAGATTCGGCCCCGGCCGGCTACACCTTC. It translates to CASSLDSAPAGYTF.

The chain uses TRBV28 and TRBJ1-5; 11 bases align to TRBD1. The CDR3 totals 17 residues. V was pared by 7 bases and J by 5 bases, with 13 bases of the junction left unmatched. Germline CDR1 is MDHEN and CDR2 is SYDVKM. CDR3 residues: CASTPGTGGAVYQPQHF. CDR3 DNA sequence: TGTGCCAGCACCCCCGGGACAGGGGGTGCCGTATATCAGCCCCAGCATTTT.

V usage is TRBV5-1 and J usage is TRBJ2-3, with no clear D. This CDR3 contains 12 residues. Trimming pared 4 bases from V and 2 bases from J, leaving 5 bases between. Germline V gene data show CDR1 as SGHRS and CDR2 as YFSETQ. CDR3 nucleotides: TGCGCCAGCAGCCTTACCACAGATACGCAGTATTTT. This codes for CASSLTTDTQYF.

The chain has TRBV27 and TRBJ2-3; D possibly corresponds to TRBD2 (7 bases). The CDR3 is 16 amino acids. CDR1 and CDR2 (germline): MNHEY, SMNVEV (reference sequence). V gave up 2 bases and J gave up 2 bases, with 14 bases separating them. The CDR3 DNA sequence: TGTGCCAGCAGTTTAAGGGGGAGGGCCCCCACAGATACGCAGTATTTT. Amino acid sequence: CASSLRGRAPTDTQYF.

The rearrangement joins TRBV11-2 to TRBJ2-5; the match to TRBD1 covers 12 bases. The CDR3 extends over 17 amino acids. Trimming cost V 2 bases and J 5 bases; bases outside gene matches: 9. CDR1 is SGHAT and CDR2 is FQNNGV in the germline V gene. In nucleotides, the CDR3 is TGTGCCAGCAGCTTATATCCGGGACAGGGGGCCGTGGAGACCCAGTACTTC. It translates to CASSLYPGQGAVETQYF.

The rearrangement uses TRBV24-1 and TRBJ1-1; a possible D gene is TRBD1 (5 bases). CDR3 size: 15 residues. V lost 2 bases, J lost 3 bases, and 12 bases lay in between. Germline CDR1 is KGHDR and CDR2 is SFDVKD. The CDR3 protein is CATSDSGQGDTEAFF. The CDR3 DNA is TGTGCCACCAGTGATTCGGGGCAGGGCGACACTGAAGCTTTCTTT.

DNA of the CDR3: TGCAGTGCTAGTGAGTCCGGTCTGGGACTACAAGAGACCCAGTACTTC. It yields the protein CSASESGLGLQETQYF. The chain joins TRBV20-1 to TRBJ2-5; 7 bases line up with TRBD2. This CDR3 region has 16 residues. V shed 3 bases, J shed 2 bases, and the junction held 12 bases outside the gene matches. Germline V gene sequence: CDR1 DFQATT, CDR2 SNEGSKA (reference sequence).

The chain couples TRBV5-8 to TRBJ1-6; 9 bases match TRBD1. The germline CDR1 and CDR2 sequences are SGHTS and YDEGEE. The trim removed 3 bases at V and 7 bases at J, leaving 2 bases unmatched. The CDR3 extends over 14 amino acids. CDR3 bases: TGTGCCAGCAGCTCGGGACAGGGAAATTCACCCCTCCACTTT. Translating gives CASSSGQGNSPLHF.

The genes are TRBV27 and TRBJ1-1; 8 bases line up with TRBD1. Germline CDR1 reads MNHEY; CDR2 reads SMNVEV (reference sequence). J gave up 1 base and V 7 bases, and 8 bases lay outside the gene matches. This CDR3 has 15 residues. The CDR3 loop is CASTDRGRGNTEAFF. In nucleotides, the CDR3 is TGTGCCAGCACCGACAGGGGCCGGGGGAACACTGAAGCTTTCTTT.

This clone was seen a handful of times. The CDR3 DNA reads TGTGCCAGCAGCCAAGATATCGCCTACAATGAGCAGTTCTTC. Translation gives CASSQDIAYNEQFF. V is TRBV3-1 (or the pseudogene TRBV3-2) and J is TRBJ2-1; D is uncertain. The V gene lost 0 bases and the J gene lost 2 bases, with 5 bases spanning the gap. This CDR3 contains 14 residues. Germline CDR1 LGHDT, CDR2 YNNKEL (reference sequence).

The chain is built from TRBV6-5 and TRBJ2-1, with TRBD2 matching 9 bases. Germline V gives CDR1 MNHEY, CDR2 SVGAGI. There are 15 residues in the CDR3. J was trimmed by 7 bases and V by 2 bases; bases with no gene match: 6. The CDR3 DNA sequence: TGTGCCAGCAGTTACCGGCGGGAGGGCCAGAATGAGCAGTTCTTC. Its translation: CASSYRREGQNEQFF.

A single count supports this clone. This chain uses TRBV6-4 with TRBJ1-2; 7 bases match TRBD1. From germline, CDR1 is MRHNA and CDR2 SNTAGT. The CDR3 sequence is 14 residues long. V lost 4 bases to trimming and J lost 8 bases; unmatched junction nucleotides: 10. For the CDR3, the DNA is TGTGCCAGCAGTGCCACGCGACAGGGAGGCGGCTACACCTTC. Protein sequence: CASSATRQGGGYTF.